This T cell receptor beta chain emerged from a study of monozygotic twins with inflammatory bowel disease. Findings and caveats of the study: Researchers report that IBD patients shared fewer clonotypes with others than healthy twins, especially amid disease activity.

The draw for each donor consisted of a single 2.5 ml blood sample. Comments on this clonotype: Its antigen is as yet unknown.

TCRdb re-called the 5' RACE reads; every CDR3 protein appears as one record, without DNA. Its listing shows approximately 330,000 distinct CDR3 sequences. Germline CDR1 and CDR2: SGHKS and YYEKEE (reference sequence). This CDR3 spans 16 amino acids. The chain combines TRBV5-5 with TRBJ2-7; checking the TCRdb D call of TRBD2 is not possible without DNA. This receptor was taken from a human donor with ulcerative colitis or Crohn's disease, or a healthy co-twin of an affected twin (not recorded which). Sequencing used blood. CDR3 protein: CASSFGLAGNLYEQYF.